A selection of T cell receptor beta chains follows, all from one sample in a study of blood T cells in healthy people across ages. MiXCR was run by TCRdb on the 5' RACE reads, yielding one entry per CDR3 protein. The sample includes over 1,500,000 distinct CDR3 sequences, approximately 39% seen only once; the top ten take about 21%. Sequencing was carried out using blood. The receptors were gathered from a human donor in good health. Each CDR3 is given with its conserved first and last residue. The order of the fields is CDR3 DNA, CDR3 protein, J gene, clone size, D gene, V gene. A D gene is named only where the DNA matches it firmly. Expanded clones get a size class; other rows say once, few or many, or leave the size out.

DNA: TGTGCCAGCAAGGGGGGGGACAGCTACTATGGCTACACCTTC; CDR3: CASKGGDSYYGYTF; J: TRBJ1-2; size: .; D: TRBD1; V: TRBV2
DNA: TGTGCCAGCAGGGCGGTCCGCGACGGCTATGGCTACACCTTC; CDR3: CASRAVRDGYGYTF; J: TRBJ1-2; size: few; D: .; V: TRBV6-2/TRBV6-3
DNA: TGTGCCAGCAGTAGGAACCGGAGCACAGATGCGCAGTATTTT; CDR3: CASSRNRSTDAQYF; J: TRBJ2-3; size: .; D: .; V: TRBV12-3/TRBV12-4
DNA: TGCAGCGTTGAAGTCACCTCCCCCACTGAAGCTTTCTTT; CDR3: CSVEVTSPTEAFF; J: TRBJ1-1; size: once; D: .; V: TRBV29-1
DNA: TGTGCCACCAGGAGGGCACCAAGTCAGCCCCAGCATTTT; CDR3: CATRRAPSQPQHF; J: TRBJ1-5; size: .; D: .; V: TRBV6-2/TRBV6-3
DNA: TGTGCCAGTACGACTAGCGGGGGGGCCAAGACCGGGGAGCTGTTTTTT; CDR3: CASTTSGGAKTGELFF; J: TRBJ2-2; size: few; D: TRBD2; V: TRBV9
DNA: TGCGCCAGCTATACCGGGACGGGGAACACTGAAGCTTTCTTT; CDR3: CASYTGTGNTEAFF; J: TRBJ1-1; size: once; D: .; V: TRBV5-1
DNA: TGTGCCAGCAGCTCGTCGGGGCTCTACGAGCAGTACTTC; CDR3: CASSSSGLYEQYF; J: TRBJ2-7; size: .; D: .; V: TRBV13
DNA: TGTGCCAGCAGCGTAGGATCAGCGGGGCTCCAGGGGACGCAGTATTTT; CDR3: CASSVGSAGLQGTQYF; J: TRBJ2-3; size: .; D: .; V: TRBV9
DNA: TGTGCCAGCAGTTACTCGCTGGCAGATTATAGCAATCAGCCCCAGCATTTT; CDR3: CASSYSLADYSNQPQHF; J: TRBJ1-5; size: .; D: .; V: TRBV6-2/TRBV6-3
DNA: TGCAGTGCTAGTGACAGGGCCTACGAGCAGTACTTC; CDR3: CSASDRAYEQYF; J: TRBJ2-7; size: few; D: TRBD1; V: TRBV20-1
DNA: TGCAGTGCTAGAGTAAAGGGAATGAACACTGAAGTTTTCTTT; CDR3: CSARVKGMNTEVFF; J: TRBJ1-1; size: .; D: .; V: TRBV20-1
DNA: TGTGCCACCAGTGATCGAATATGGAGTGGCTACACCTTC; CDR3: CATSDRIWSGYTF; J: TRBJ1-2; size: .; D: .; V: TRBV24-1
DNA: TGTGCCAGCTATGAGAGGGGGGATTCACCCCTCCACTTT; CDR3: CASYERGDSPLHF; J: TRBJ1-6; size: few; D: .; V: TRBV6-5
DNA: TGTGCTAGTGCCGCGACAGTAGGCCGGGGCTACACCTTC; CDR3: CASAATVGRGYTF; J: TRBJ1-2; size: .; D: .; V: TRBV12-5
DNA: TGCGCCAGCAGCCATGGTGGCGGGGGGCCGGCCACAGATACGCAGTATTTT; CDR3: CASSHGGGGPATDTQYF; J: TRBJ2-3; size: .; D: TRBD2; V: TRBV4-3
DNA: TGTGCCAGCAGCGTAGACCTGTTTGGGGAGACCCAGTACTTC; CDR3: CASSVDLFGETQYF; J: TRBJ2-5; size: .; D: .; V: TRBV9
DNA: TGTGCCATCAAAAGGGACCAAGAGACCCAGTACTTC; CDR3: CAIKRDQETQYF; J: TRBJ2-5; size: few; D: .; V: TRBV10-3
DNA: TGCGCCAGCAGCGATACTAGCGGCAATGAGCAGTTCTTC; CDR3: CASSDTSGNEQFF; J: TRBJ2-1; size: few; D: TRBD2; V: TRBV5-1
DNA: TGTGCCAGCAGTGGATTGACAGGAGGAAACGAGCAGTACTTC; CDR3: CASSGLTGGNEQYF; J: TRBJ2-7; size: .; D: .; V: TRBV6-2/TRBV6-3
DNA: TGTGCCAGCAGCCCGACAGACACTAGCACAGATACGCAGTATTTT; CDR3: CASSPTDTSTDTQYF; J: TRBJ2-3; size: .; D: .; V: TRBV6-6
DNA: TGTGCCAGCAGCCAAGAAGGCAGGGGCTACAGCAATCAGCCCCAGCATTTT; CDR3: CASSQEGRGYSNQPQHF; J: TRBJ1-5; size: .; D: .; V: TRBV7-3
DNA: TGCGCCAGCAGCCGTATTGGGACAGGGCTCCCAGATACGCAGTATTTT; CDR3: CASSRIGTGLPDTQYF; J: TRBJ2-3; size: few; D: TRBD1; V: TRBV4-3
DNA: TGTGCCACCAGCGTGGGACGTCCTAACTACGAGCAGTACTTC; CDR3: CATSVGRPNYEQYF; J: TRBJ2-7; size: few; D: .; V: TRBV15
DNA: TGCAGTGGTCGCACCGGGACAGGGGTATACGAGCAGTACTTC; CDR3: CSGRTGTGVYEQYF; J: TRBJ2-7; size: .; D: TRBD1; V: TRBV20-1
DNA: TGCGCCAGCAGCCCCCGCTTAGAGGGGAGCGGGGTGTACCAAGGGACCCAGTACTTC; CDR3: CASSPRLEGSGVYQGTQYF; J: TRBJ2-5; size: .; D: TRBD2; V: TRBV4-3
DNA: TGTGCCAGCAGTGGTCAAGGAGTTTCAGTCTTTAATGAAAAACTGTTTTTT; CDR3: CASSGQGVSVFNEKLFF; J: TRBJ1-4; size: .; D: .; V: TRBV6-1
DNA: TGCGCCAGCAGCCCGTGGACTCGAGAGACCCAGTACTTC; CDR3: CASSPWTRETQYF; J: TRBJ2-5; size: few; D: .; V: TRBV5-1
DNA: TGCGCCAGCAGCCATCTCGACAGGGGCTATGGCTACACCTTC; CDR3: CASSHLDRGYGYTF; J: TRBJ1-2; size: many; D: TRBD1; V: TRBV4-1
DNA: TGCAGTGCTAGCCCGCTCAACAGGGGGGGAGAGACCCAGTACTTC; CDR3: CSASPLNRGGETQYF; J: TRBJ2-5; size: few; D: .; V: TRBV20-1
DNA: TGCAGCGTTGAATTACAGTGCCACGAGCAGTACTTC; CDR3: CSVELQCHEQYF; J: TRBJ2-7; size: few; D: .; V: TRBV29-1
DNA: TGTGCCAGCAGCCATGAGGGTTACTATAATTCACCCCTCCACTTT; CDR3: CASSHEGYYNSPLHF; J: TRBJ1-6; size: .; D: .; V: TRBV4-2
DNA: TGTGCCAGCAGCGTAGGCATCGGACAGGGGGGGATCTACGAGCAGTACTTC; CDR3: CASSVGIGQGGIYEQYF; J: TRBJ2-7; size: .; D: TRBD1; V: TRBV9